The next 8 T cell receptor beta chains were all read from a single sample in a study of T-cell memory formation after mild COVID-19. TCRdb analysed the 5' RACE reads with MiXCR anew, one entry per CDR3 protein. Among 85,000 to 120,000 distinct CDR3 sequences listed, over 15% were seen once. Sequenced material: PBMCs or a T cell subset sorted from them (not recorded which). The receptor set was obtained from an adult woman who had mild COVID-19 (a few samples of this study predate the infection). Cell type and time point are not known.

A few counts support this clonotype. In DNA, the CDR3 is TGTGCCTGGGACGACGACACTGAAGCTTTCTTT. Protein product: CAWDDDTEAFF. The chain has TRBV30 and TRBJ1-1; no definite D call. CDR3 length: 11 residues. V was trimmed by 5 bases and J by 3 bases, leaving 7 bases between them. From germline, CDR1 is GTSNPN and CDR2 SVGIG (reference sequence). The entire variable domain, with the rest obtained from reference TRBV30 and TRBJ1-1, is as follows: SQTIHQWPATLVQPVGSPLSLECTVEGTSNPNLYWYRQAAGRGLQLLFYSVGIGQISSEVPQNLSASRPQDRQFILSSKKLLLSDSGFYLCAWDDDTEAFFGQGTRLTVV.

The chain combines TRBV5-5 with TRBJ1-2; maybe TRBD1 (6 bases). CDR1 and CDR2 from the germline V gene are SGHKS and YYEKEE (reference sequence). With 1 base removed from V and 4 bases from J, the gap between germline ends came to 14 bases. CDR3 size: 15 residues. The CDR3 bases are TGTGCCAGCAGCTTGAACGGACAGTTATCCTATGGCTACACCTTC. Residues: CASSLNGQLSYGYTF.

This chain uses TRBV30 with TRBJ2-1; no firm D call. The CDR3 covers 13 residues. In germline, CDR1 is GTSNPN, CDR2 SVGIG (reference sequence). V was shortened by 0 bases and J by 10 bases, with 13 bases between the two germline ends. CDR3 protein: CAWSVPGVGEQFF. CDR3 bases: TGTGCCTGGAGTGTACCTGGGGTTGGAGAGCAGTTCTTC. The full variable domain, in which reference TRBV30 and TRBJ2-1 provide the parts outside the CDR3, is SQTIHQWPATLVQPVGSPLSLECTVEGTSNPNLYWYRQAAGRGLQLLFYSVGIGQISSEVPQNLSASRPQDRQFILSSKKLLLSDSGFYLCAWSVPGVGEQFFGPGTRLTVL.

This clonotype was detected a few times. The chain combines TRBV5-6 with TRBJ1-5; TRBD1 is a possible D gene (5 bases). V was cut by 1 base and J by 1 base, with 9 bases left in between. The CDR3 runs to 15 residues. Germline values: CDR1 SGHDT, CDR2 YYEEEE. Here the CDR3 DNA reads TGTGCCAGCAGCTTGCAGGGATACAGCAATCAGCCCCAGCATTTT. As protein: CASSLQGYSNQPQHF.

The CDR3 coding sequence is TGTGCCAGTAGTATGTGGGGGGGAAACAATGAGCAGTTCTTC. Residues: CASSMWGGNNEQFF. J is TRBJ2-1 and V is TRBV19; 7 bases map to TRBD2. CDR1 LNHDA and CDR2 SQIVND come from the germline V gene (reference sequence). The CDR3 consists of 14 residues. J gave up 5 bases and V 3 bases, and 4 bases lay outside the gene matches. The whole variable domain, remainder taken from reference TRBV19 and TRBJ2-1, is DGGITQSPKYLFRKEGQNVTLSCEQNLNHDAMYWYRQDPGQGLRLIYYSQIVNDFQKGDIAEGYSVSREKKESFPLTVTSAQKNPTAFYLCASSMWGGNNEQFFGPGTRLTVL.

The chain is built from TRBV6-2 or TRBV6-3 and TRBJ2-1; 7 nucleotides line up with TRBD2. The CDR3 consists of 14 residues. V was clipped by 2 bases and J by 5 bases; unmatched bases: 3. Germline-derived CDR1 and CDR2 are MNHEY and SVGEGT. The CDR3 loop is CASSYQLAHNEQFF. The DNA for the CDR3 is TGTGCCAGCAGTTACCAACTAGCGCACAATGAGCAGTTCTTC.

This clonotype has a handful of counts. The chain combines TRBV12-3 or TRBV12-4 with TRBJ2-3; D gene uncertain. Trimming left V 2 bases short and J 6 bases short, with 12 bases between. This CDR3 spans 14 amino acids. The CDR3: CASSLPLGWDTQYF. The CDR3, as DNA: TGTGCCAGCAGTTTACCCCTAGGGTGGGATACGCAGTATTTT.

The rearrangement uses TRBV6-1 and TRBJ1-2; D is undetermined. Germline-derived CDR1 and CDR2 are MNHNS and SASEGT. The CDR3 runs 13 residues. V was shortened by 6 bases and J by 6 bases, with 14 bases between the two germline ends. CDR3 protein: CASSRGETDGYTF. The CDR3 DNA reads TGTGCCAGCAGCAGAGGAGAAACTGATGGCTACACCTTC.